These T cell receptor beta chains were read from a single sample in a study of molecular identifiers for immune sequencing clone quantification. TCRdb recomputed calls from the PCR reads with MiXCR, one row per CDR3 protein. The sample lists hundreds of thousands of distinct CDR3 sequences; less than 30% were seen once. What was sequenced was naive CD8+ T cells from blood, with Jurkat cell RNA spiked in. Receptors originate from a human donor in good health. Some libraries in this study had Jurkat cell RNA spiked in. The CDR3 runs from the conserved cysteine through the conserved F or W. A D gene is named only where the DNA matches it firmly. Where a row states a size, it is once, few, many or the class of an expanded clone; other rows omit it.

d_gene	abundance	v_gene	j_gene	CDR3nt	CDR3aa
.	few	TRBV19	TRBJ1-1	TGTGCCACCGGAGCACAGAACACTGAAGCTTTCTTT	CATGAQNTEAFF
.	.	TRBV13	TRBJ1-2	TGTGCCAGCAGCTTAAGTATCTCGTATGGCTACACCTTC	CASSLSISYGYTF
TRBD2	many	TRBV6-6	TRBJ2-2	TGTGCCAGCATTTCGACTAGCGGGAGGGCCGGGGAGCTGTTTTTT	CASISTSGRAGELFF
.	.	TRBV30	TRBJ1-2	TGTGCCTGGAGTGTAGGGGACGGCTATGGCTACAACTTC	CAWSVGDGYGYNF
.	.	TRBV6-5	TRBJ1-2	TGTGCCAGCAGTTACGGGCAGGGTGTCTTCTATGGCTACACCTTC	CASSYGQGVFYGYTF
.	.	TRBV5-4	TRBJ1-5	TGTGCCAGCAGCTTGGCACCGGGGATCAATCAGCCCCAGCATTTT	CASSLAPGINQPQHF
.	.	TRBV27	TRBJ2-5	TGTGCCAGCAGCCCCCGCCCGGTGATGGGGGTAGAGAGCCAGTACTTC	CASSPRPVMGVESQYF
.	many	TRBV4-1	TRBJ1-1	TGCGCCAGCAGCCAAGATGTGGGCACTGAAGCTTTCTTT	CASSQDVGTEAFF
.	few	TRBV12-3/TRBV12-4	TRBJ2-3	TGTGCCAGCACTCTGGGACTCACAGATACGCAGTATTTT	CASTLGLTDTQYF
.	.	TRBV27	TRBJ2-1	TGTGCCAGCAGTTTACGCACCGGGACTTCACCTTACAATGAGCAGTTCTTC	CASSLRTGTSPYNEQFF
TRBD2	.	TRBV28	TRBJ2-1	TGTGCCAGCAGGCAAGGACTAGCGGACTACAATGAGCAGTTCTTC	CASRQGLADYNEQFF
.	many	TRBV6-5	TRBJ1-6	TGTGCCAGCAGCAACTTATCCCCGCGGGCTGGGAATTCACCCCTCCACTTT	CASSNLSPRAGNSPLHF
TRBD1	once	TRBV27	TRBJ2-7	TGTGCCAGCAGATATGGACAGGGGACAACCTACGAGCAGTACTTC	CASRYGQGTTYEQYF
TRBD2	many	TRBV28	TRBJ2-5	TGTGCCAGCTCCCTAGCGGGAGGCCCGCGCGAGACCCAGTACTTC	CASSLAGGPRETQYF
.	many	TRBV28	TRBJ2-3	TGTGCCAGCAGTTTTGGCTCAGGGGCAGATACGCAGTATTTT	CASSFGSGADTQYF
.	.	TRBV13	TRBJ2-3	TGTGCCAGCAGCTTATGGGTGGGGGAAGCTGCAGATACGCAGTATTTT	CASSLWVGEAADTQYF
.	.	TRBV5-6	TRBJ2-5	TGTGCCAGCAGCTTGGGAGGTAGTGAAGAGACCCAGTACTTC	CASSLGGSEETQYF